This TCR beta chain was profiled in a study of blood T cell repertoires in acute mononucleosis (TCRdb year 2020). About the investigation overall: Acute-phase samples, which represented the primary response, were collected within 2 weeks of symptom onset. A mean blood EBV load of approximately 4 log10 genome copies per million B cells was observed during acute infection, and a mean blood EBV load of 2.6 was observed at convalescence. During acute infection, mean YVL-BR-specific and GLC-BM-specific cells made up about 2.1% and 0.99% of blood CD8 T cells.

General conclusions and limits of the study: Although only about 9% of unique acute clonotypes carried over into convalescence, these persisting clonotypes made up most of the response, and the remainder were seemingly replaced by new, diverse de novo clonotypes. With just a few donors in the cohort, the group averages were based on very few individuals. In TCR repertoire selection for BRLF1 (YVL-BR), TCRalpha CDR3 motifs took on a dominant role, whereas TCRbeta played only a minimal one. The low acute-to-convalescent clonotype overlap might be partly explained by sampling error, because only a fraction of each donor's blood was analyzed.

For TCR profiling, total RNA from at least 9,500 sorted tetramer+ CD8 T cells was reverse transcribed into cDNA. PCR with primers that anneal to V and J regions amplified CDR3 regions and added unique molecular identifiers to track templates. Profiling of the TCRalpha and TCRbeta chains was done on the immunoSEQ platform, including the sequencing and error-correction standards of that platform. The source study handled its data this way. Clonal copy numbers were corrected for sequencing and PCR errors, and IMGT conventions were followed to define CDR3s. Analysis was limited to productive rearrangements and used immunoSEQ Analyzer versions 2.0 and 3.0, and gene-pairing frequencies were further processed in Microsoft Excel. Circos plots were used to display V-J pairings, and MEME together with a custom motifSearch program was used to find CDR3 motifs. The probability of generation of TCR sequences was calculated using the OLGA algorithm. Clonotypes seen at both visits were designated persistent, clonotypes seen only acutely were designated nonpersistent, and clonotypes seen only at convalescence were designated de novo. Any amino acid clonotype used by more than one donor was defined as a public TCR. TCRdb took over this immuneACCESS table, retaining in-frame rearrangements with V and J assigned. Such tables are incomplete; in checked studies, under half of the missing clones stem from an unresolved V gene, and the remainder is unexplained. The DNA was the basis for D and trimming; V, J and clone size are from that table. The sample has 5,500 to 8,500 clones on record, around a quarter of them singletons. In total, the top ten clones hold approximately 30% of the sample.

This clone was observed a handful of times. Per-nucleotide qualities are absent, and no much larger clonotype sits a single base away. This specimen includes other DNA sequences encoding the same CDR3. The sample's time point label, in plain terms: acute infectious mononucleosis, at clinical presentation within 2 weeks of symptom onset (visit 1). Over the course of primary infection, this study followed CD8 T cell responses against two immunodominant EBV epitopes, BRLF1 109 (YVL-BR) and BMLF1 280 (GLC-BM). Primary EBV infection was indicated by a positive serum heterophile antibody test and EBV viral capsid antigen-specific IgM. Magnetic positive selection (MACS) was first used to enrich total CD8 T cells from PBMCs. A FACSAria III was used to sort live CD3+ CD8+ tetramer+ cells to over 85% purity. A PE-conjugated tetramer loaded with the BRLF1 109-117 peptide was used to sort the cells. After tetramer sorting, TCR repertoires of EBV epitope-specific CD8 T cells were deep-sequenced directly ex vivo at acute infection and at convalescence. The donors were a few individuals between about 18 and 29 years old who had clinical acute infectious mononucleosis and laboratory evidence of primary EBV infection. Heparinized peripheral blood was collected once when donors presented clinically with mononucleosis symptoms and a second time roughly 6 months afterward. Ficoll-Paque density gradient centrifugation was used to isolate PBMCs.

The germline V gene supplies CDR1 SGHVS and CDR2 FNYEAQ. A distance of 13 bases separates the germline ends of V and J, which lose 5 bases and 4 bases respectively. The CDR3 has 14 amino acids, counting the end cysteine and phenylalanine. The CDR3 DNA has 42 bases and is translated from base 1. The chain employs TRBV7-6 and TRBJ2-3, with the D gene not clear enough to name. The clonotype was recovered from a woman between 18 and 29 years old with infectious mononucleosis caused by EBV. The sequenced sample was EBV YVL epitope tetramer+ CD8+ T cells sorted from PBMCs, obtained during acute infectious mononucleosis. The cell subset or site label for this specimen denotes: CD8 T cells binding a tetramer with EBV BRLF1 109-117 peptide (YVL-BR). The DNA reads TGTGCCAGCAGCACACTTGGTCTTGCAGATACGCAGTATTTT. Its translation is CASSTLGLADTQYF.